The T cell receptor (beta chain) described here comes from a study of PD-L1 blockade in urothelial cancer. Trimming took 4 bases from V and 3 from J, leaving 13 bases between them. There are 15 residues in the CDR3. Germline CDR1 is SGHRS and CDR2 is YFSETQ. Sequencing used immunoSEQ multiplex PCR; TCRdb keeps in-frame clones, though not all of them. The profile shows some 40,000 clones, approximately 83% of them singletons. This clonotype was obtained from a man aged 55 to 70 with urothelial cancer. The source was PBMCs, collected around atezolizumab (anti-PD-L1) treatment. This chain links TRBV5-1 with TRBJ1-4; a weak D match, TRBD1 (5 bases). CDR3 amino acids: CASSPQGTSNEKLFF. In nucleotides, the CDR3 is TGCGCCAGCAGCCCTCAGGGTACATCTAATGAAAAACTGTTTTTT.